The clone carrying this T cell receptor beta chain was seen a single time. Its target is unknown. This sample was included in a study of cytomegalovirus exposure and HLA in healthy donors. About the study: Findings of an earlier analysis included roughly 110 million unique TCR beta sequences from 190 million or so T cells. Study results and caveats: For most subjects, TCR beta sequences were reported to predict HLA-A and HLA-B alleles with accuracy.

In the PCR, 60 Vbeta and 13 Jbeta primers were used. The assay was immunoSEQ multiplex PCR, and TCRdb's table has in-frame clones only and misses some. Of some 130,000 clones in the sample, about 80% were seen once. Trimming left V 5 bases short and J 6 bases short, with 14 bases between. CDR1 is SEHNR and CDR2 is FQNEAQ in the germline V gene (reference sequence). The CDR3 is made up of 14 amino acids. This clonotype was obtained from a human donor in good health. Sequenced: PBMCs. The chain is built from TRBV7-9 and TRBJ1-5; D is ambiguous. This CDR3 reads CASSPGAAGQPQHF. CDR3 bases: TGTGCCAGCAGCCCCGGAGCAGCTGGTCAGCCCCAGCATTTT.